The source of this T cell receptor beta chain is a study of OX40 agonist ivuxolimab in advanced cancers. Overall study: An anti-OX40 (CD134) antibody with agonistic activity, ivuxolimab, was administered to patients. Patients treated during dose escalation were battling hepatocellular carcinoma, melanoma, renal cell or head and neck cancer. Three dose-escalation patients had partial responses: one with hepatocellular carcinoma and two with cutaneous melanoma.

The method was immunoSEQ multiplex PCR; TCRdb's version includes in-frame clones alone and lacks a portion of them. The table includes some 59,000 clones, more than 65% detected once. Study conclusions and caveats: CD4+ and CD8+ blood T cells expanded clonally by week 6 at 0.1 to 3.0 mg/kg.

Regarding this clone: Its target is unknown.

Germline V lookup: CDR1 SGDLS, CDR2 YYNGEE. V was clipped by 3 bases and J by 7 bases; unmatched bases: 8. The CDR3 extends over 16 amino acids. Sequences were derived from CD4+ or CD8+ T cells sorted from blood, sampled in a trial of the OX40 agonist ivuxolimab. The TCR originated in an adult with an advanced solid tumor such as melanoma, head and neck, liver or kidney cancer. The chain is built from TRBV9 and TRBJ1-4, with TRBD1 identical over 11 bases. CDR3 residues: CASSASGQGAVEKLFF. DNA for the CDR3: TGTGCCAGCAGCGCCTCCGGACAGGGGGCGGTTGAAAAACTGTTTTTT.